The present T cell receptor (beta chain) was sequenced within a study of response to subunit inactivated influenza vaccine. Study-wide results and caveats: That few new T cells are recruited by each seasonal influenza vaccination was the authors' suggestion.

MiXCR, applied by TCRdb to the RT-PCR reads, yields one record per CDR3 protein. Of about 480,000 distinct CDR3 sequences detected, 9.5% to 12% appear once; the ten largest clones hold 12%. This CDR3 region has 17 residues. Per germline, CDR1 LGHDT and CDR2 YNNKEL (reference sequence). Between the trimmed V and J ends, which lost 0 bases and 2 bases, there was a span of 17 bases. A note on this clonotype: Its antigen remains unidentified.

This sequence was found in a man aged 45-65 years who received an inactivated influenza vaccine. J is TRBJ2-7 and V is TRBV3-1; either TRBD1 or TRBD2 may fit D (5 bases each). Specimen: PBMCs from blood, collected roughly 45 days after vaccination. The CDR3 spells CASSQDTRAGIPYEQYF. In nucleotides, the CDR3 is TGTGCCAGCAGCCAAGATACTAGGGCAGGGATCCCCTACGAGCAGTACTTC.